What follows are 2 T cell receptor beta chains derived from one specimen sequenced in a study of cytomegalovirus exposure and HLA in healthy donors. 60 Vbeta and 13 Jbeta primers were used in PCR. Sequenced by immunoSEQ multiplex PCR; TCRdb stores in-frame clones only, minus some. The sample holds about 220,000 clones, roughly 84% seen once. Material: PBMCs. The receptors stem from a boy between 2 and 10 years old in good health and CMV-seronegative.

The CDR3 is CAWSEGLPQGSYEQYF. CDR3 coding DNA: TGTGCCTGGAGTGAAGGTCTCCCCCAGGGTTCCTACGAGCAGTACTTC. The chain links TRBV30 to TRBJ2-5, with TRBD1 as a possible D gene (5 bases). Gene TRBJ2-7 matches the end of the DNA better, so the J call may be wrong. The CDR3 extends over 16 amino acids. The germline V gene encodes CDR1 GTSNPN and CDR2 SVGIG (reference sequence).

The chain is built from TRBV27 and TRBJ2-7; no definite D call. Trimming took 5 bases from V and 3 from J, leaving 5 bases between them. Per the germline V gene, CDR1 is MNHEY and CDR2 is SMNVEV (reference sequence). CDR3 size: 11 residues. The CDR3 is CASSVGYEQYF. The CDR3, as DNA: TGTGCCAGCAGTGTCGGCTACGAGCAGTACTTC.